These 16 T cell receptor beta chains were all obtained from the same sample, sequenced in a study of T cells in Graves' hyperthyroidism and ophthalmopathy. RNA transcripts were the template for amplifying TCR beta CDR3 regions. Primed by the HTBI set, a first-round RT-PCR was run on the TCR CDR3. TCRdb re-analysed the multiplex PCR reads in MiXCR, keeping a single row per CDR3 protein. The data contain around 250,000 distinct CDR3 sequences, less than 15% of them singletons. Sequenced input: blood. The receptors derive from a middle-aged woman with Graves' hyperthyroidism that later progressed to Graves' ophthalmopathy.

This clonotype appeared many times. The chain uses TRBV18 and TRBJ1-1, with a possible D match to TRBD1 (5 bases). V gave up 3 bases and J gave up 0 bases, with 11 bases separating them. Per the germline V gene, CDR1 is KGHSH and CDR2 is LQKENI. The CDR3 is 15 amino acids. The CDR3 DNA reads as TGTGCCAGCTCACCCCCCGGGGGTCTGAACACTGAAGCTTTCTTT. Its protein is CASSPPGGLNTEAFF.

This clonotype has at least ten counts. This chain uses TRBV28 with TRBJ2-3, with 14 bases aligning to TRBD2. The CDR3 totals 18 residues. V trimming: 6 bases; J trimming: 7 bases; junction bases outside the gene matches: 15. From germline, CDR1 is MDHEN and CDR2 SYDVKM. The CDR3 is CASSQPPGTSGRRHTQYF. As DNA, the CDR3 is TGTGCCAGCAGCCAGCCCCCCGGGACTAGCGGGAGAAGACATACGCAGTATTTT.

The sample holds many counts of this clonotype. CDR3 sequence reads: CASSNYRGPNQPQHF. The DNA of the CDR3 is TGTGCCAGCAGTAACTACAGGGGCCCCAATCAGCCCCAGCATTTT. The rearrangement uses TRBV27 and TRBJ1-5; 7 positions match TRBD1. Germline V gives CDR1 MNHEY, CDR2 SMNVEV (reference sequence). V shed 5 bases, J shed 3 bases, and the junction held 7 bases outside the gene matches. The CDR3 is 15 residues long.

The table lists this clonotype with a few counts. This chain uses TRBV4-1 with TRBJ2-3; possible D gene TRBD2, 7 bases. CDR1 is MGHRA and CDR2 is YSYEKL in the germline V gene. V was shortened by 1 base and J by 4 bases, with 15 bases between the two germline ends. The CDR3 sequence is 16 residues long. The CDR3 sequence is CASSQVRGGGPDTQYF. The CDR3 bases are TGCGCCAGCAGCCAAGTCAGAGGGGGAGGGCCAGATACGCAGTATTTT.

The rearrangement uses TRBV19 and TRBJ2-2; tentatively, D is TRBD2 (6 bases). The V and J ends lost 3 bases and 5 bases respectively, with 7 bases between them. The germline V gene has CDR1 LNHDA and CDR2 SQIVND (reference sequence). The CDR3 is 13 amino acids. The CDR3 DNA reads as TGTGCCAGTAGTATGGGGGGTACCGGGGAGCTGTTTTTT. Its translation: CASSMGGTGELFF.

The gene calls are TRBV28 and TRBJ1-1; D unresolved. Trimming shortened V by 1 base and J by 2 bases, and 8 bases separated the two germline ends. This CDR3 region has 14 residues. Germline V gene sequence: CDR1 MDHEN, CDR2 SYDVKM. CDR3 sequence: CASSLSWGNTEAFF. CDR3 sequence (DNA): TGTGCCAGCAGTTTATCCTGGGGAAACACTGAAGCTTTCTTT.

This clonotype was picked up many times. The V and J genes are TRBV12-3 or TRBV12-4 and TRBJ2-1, with 11 positions matching TRBD2. With 4 bases clipped from V and 9 bases from J, the junction kept 14 bases outside the gene matches. This CDR3 has 17 residues. This chain's CDR3 is CASSSIPLAGGPSEQFF. The CDR3 bases are TGTGCCAGCAGTTCCATACCCTTAGCGGGAGGGCCGAGTGAGCAGTTCTTC.

The rearrangement uses TRBV2 and TRBJ2-2, with TRBD1 as a possible D gene (6 bases). With 2 bases removed from V and 4 bases from J, the gap between germline ends came to 17 bases. Germline V CDR1 and CDR2: SNHLY, FYNNEI. This CDR3 spans 17 amino acids. The CDR3 nucleotides read TGTGCCAGCAGTGAACTTGGGACAACTAGTTTCACCGGGGAGCTGTTTTTT. The encoded protein is CASSELGTTSFTGELFF.

This clonotype occurred many times. As DNA, the CDR3 is TGCGCCAGCAGCTTGGGTAGTGAGCTGTTTTTT. The encoded protein is CASSLGSELFF. The J gene is TRBJ2-2, the V gene TRBV5-1; D call uncertain. There are 11 residues in the CDR3. Trimming pared 0 bases from V and 11 bases from J, leaving 5 bases between. Germline loops: CDR1 SGHRS, CDR2 YFSETQ.

This clonotype was detected ten times or more. CDR3 DNA sequence: TGTGCCAGCAGCCCGACGGCCTTCTCTGGAAACACCATATATTTT. Protein sequence: CASSPTAFSGNTIYF. The chain recombines TRBV11-2 with TRBJ1-3; no clear D. The CDR3 extends over 15 amino acids. Germline CDR1 reads SGHAT; CDR2 reads FQNNGV. Between the trimmed V and J ends, which lost 5 bases and 0 bases, there was a span of 11 bases.

This clonotype showed up many times. CDR3 sequence reads: CAWSPDRTGEETQYF. Here the CDR3 DNA reads TGTGCCTGGAGTCCCGATCGGACAGGGGAAGAGACCCAGTACTTC. The gene calls are TRBV30 and TRBJ2-5; 9 bases match TRBD1. Germline V gene lookup returns CDR1 GTSNPN and CDR2 SVGIG (reference sequence). The CDR3 is 15 residues long. V lost 2 bases, J lost 3 bases, and 7 bases stayed unmatched.

There are many counts of this clonotype. The rearrangement joins TRBV27 to TRBJ2-1, with D uncertain. The CDR3 is 12 residues long. Germline assignment: CDR1 MNHEY and CDR2 SMNVEV (reference sequence). Trimming pared 6 bases from V and 4 bases from J, leaving 7 bases between. CDR3 amino acids: CASSPGYNEQFF. The CDR3 DNA reads TGTGCCAGCAGCCCCGGGTACAATGAGCAGTTCTTC.

At least ten counts were recorded for this clonotype. V gene TRBV18 combines with J gene TRBJ2-1, with 9 bases that match TRBD2. Germline assignment: CDR1 KGHSH and CDR2 LQKENI. CDR3 size: 19 residues. The junction had 12 bases not matched to a gene; V was cut back by 1 base and J by 2 bases. The CDR3 nucleotides read TGTGCCAGCTCACCACGGCGACTAGCGGATAAGTGGGCCTACAATGAGCAGTTCTTC. Its translation is CASSPRRLADKWAYNEQFF.

Ten or more counts support this clonotype. This chain uses TRBV15 with TRBJ2-5; unclear D gene. The length of the CDR3 is 13 residues. Germline V lookup: CDR1 LNHNV, CDR2 YYDKDF (reference sequence). Deletions cut 1 base from V and 7 bases from J, with 10 bases between. As DNA, the CDR3 is TGTGCCACCAGCAGAGCGATAGATGGGACCCAGTACTTC. Encoded protein: CATSRAIDGTQYF. The variable domain in full, completed from reference TRBV15 and TRBJ2-5, reads DAMVIQNPRYQVTQFGKPVTLSCSQTLNHNVMYWYQQKSSQAPKLLFHYYDKDFNNEADTPDNFQSRRPNTSFCFLDIRSPGLGDTAMYLCATSRAIDGTQYFGPGTRLLVL.

This clonotype has at least ten counts. The gene calls are TRBV6-2 or TRBV6-3 and TRBJ1-5; TRBD1 might be the D (5 bases). Germline values: CDR1 MNHEY, CDR2 SVGEGT. CDR3 size: 14 residues. V shed 5 bases and J shed 4 bases, with 12 bases lying between them. CDR3 sequence (DNA): TGTGCCAGCAGTAACCGGGACGGAAATCAGCCCCAGCATTTT. Its protein product is CASSNRDGNQPQHF.

The count of this clonotype is one. A much larger clone differs by one base, so this may be a read error. The V and J genes are TRBV29-1 and TRBJ2-2; D not certain. The V end was cut by 5 bases, the J end by 3 bases, with 4 bases between. The CDR3 is 11 amino acids. Germline CDR1 is SQVTM and CDR2 is ANQGSEA. The CDR3 is CSVWDTGELFF. CDR3 bases: TGCAGCGTTTGGGACACCGGGGAGCTGTTTTTT.